This T cell receptor (beta chain) is from a study of T-cell reconstitution after alpha-beta-depleted transplantation in children. The germline V and J ends were trimmed by 3 bases and 3 bases, with 8 bases remaining between them. The CDR3 covers 14 residues. Study-wide findings and caveats: The main origin of T-cell counts and diversity one year after transplant was newly produced T cells. Two months or so post-transplant, alpha-beta T cells reportedly derived from several hundred expanded graft clones.

A few counts support this clonotype. Its matching antigen is unknown. A TCRbeta library incorporating unique molecular identifiers was prepared. TCRdb ran MiXCR on the PCR reads and lists one entry per CDR3 protein. The table lists around 800,000 distinct CDR3 sequences, approximately 15% of them singletons, with just under 5% in the top ten. The sequence derives from a male patient younger than 18 who had a stem cell transplant for acute lymphoblastic leukemia, so the T cells may come from the graft donor. This specimen consisted of PBMCs, mostly from graft donor cells, obtained 360 days after TCRalphabeta/CD19-depleted stem cell transplant. The V call is TRBV12-3 or TRBV12-4, the J call TRBJ1-4, with a possible D match to TRBD1 (6 bases). In nucleotides, the CDR3 is TGTGCCAGCAGTTTGGCAGGGGCTAATGAAAAACTGTTTTTT. This encodes CASSLAGANEKLFF.